This record covers a single T cell receptor beta chain. Its target is not known. This specimen belongs to a study of cytomegalovirus exposure and HLA in healthy donors. The PCR ran on 60 Vbeta and 13 Jbeta primers. The table came from immunoSEQ multiplex PCR; TCRdb's copy has only in-frame clones and leaves some out. The sample has 50,000 to 75,000 clones, and its top ten clones hold more than 2%. The study, taken as a whole, reports: Prior analysis indicated that the majority of TCR beta V segments exhibited productivity approximately 87% or approximately 30% of the time.

Germline V gene data show CDR1 as LNHDA and CDR2 as SQIVND (reference sequence). The CDR3 spans 14 residues. The V and J ends lost 5 bases and 4 bases respectively, with 12 bases between them. This clonotype was obtained from a woman younger than 30 in good health and CMV-seronegative. V and J are TRBV19 and TRBJ1-5, with D possibly being TRBD1 (6 bases). Sequenced material: PBMCs. CDR3: CASSDGGTNQPQHF. The CDR3 nucleotides read TGTGCCAGTAGTGATGGGGGCACGAATCAGCCCCAGCATTTT.